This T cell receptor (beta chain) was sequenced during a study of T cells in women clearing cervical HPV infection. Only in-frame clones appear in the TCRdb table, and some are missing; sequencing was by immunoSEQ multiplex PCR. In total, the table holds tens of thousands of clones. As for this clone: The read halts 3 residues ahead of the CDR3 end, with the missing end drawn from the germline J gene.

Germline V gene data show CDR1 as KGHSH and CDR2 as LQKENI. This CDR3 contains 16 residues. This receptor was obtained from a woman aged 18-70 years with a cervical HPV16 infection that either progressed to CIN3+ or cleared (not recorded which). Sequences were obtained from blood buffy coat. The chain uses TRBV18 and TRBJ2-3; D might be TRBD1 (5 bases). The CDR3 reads CASSPQGAYSNQPQYF. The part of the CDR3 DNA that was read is TGTGCCAGCTCACCGCAAGGGGCTTATAGCAATCAGCCG.